A single T cell receptor (beta chain) is shown here with its context. Its matching antigen is unknown. Per the original data handling: Sequence data from immunoSEQ were junction-only and lacked quality scores; consequently, filtering differed. Assay: immunoSEQ multiplex PCR; the TCRdb copy retains only in-frame clones and omits some. V and J calls plus clone size are reproduced from that table; the DNA served to infer D and trimming. The sample shows approximately 2,200,000 clones, approximately 94% of them seen only once. Naive CD8 cells comprised CD45RO-negative, CCR7-positively selected cells, excluding terminally differentiated effector memory CD45RA+ cells. The ends lost 6 bases at V and 1 base at J; junction bases unmatched: 9. Germline loops: CDR1 SQVTM, CDR2 ANQGSEA. This CDR3 has 14 residues. The data were taken from a study of shared clonotypes between healthy human individuals. General study points: Rarefaction analysis demonstrated incomplete sorted-subset sequencing notwithstanding large depth. Researchers sampled only blood; tissue repertoires likely differ.

The sequence derives from a man between 18 and 29 years old in good health. Some clones in this sample may be carry-over from other donors' samples. The sample taken for sequencing was naive CD8+ T cells from PBMCs. V usage is TRBV29-1 and J usage is TRBJ2-7, with 7 positions matching TRBD1. Written as DNA, the CDR3 is TGCAGCGTAGTACACAGGGGCGCTTCCTACGAGCAGTACTTC. Translation gives CSVVHRGASYEQYF.